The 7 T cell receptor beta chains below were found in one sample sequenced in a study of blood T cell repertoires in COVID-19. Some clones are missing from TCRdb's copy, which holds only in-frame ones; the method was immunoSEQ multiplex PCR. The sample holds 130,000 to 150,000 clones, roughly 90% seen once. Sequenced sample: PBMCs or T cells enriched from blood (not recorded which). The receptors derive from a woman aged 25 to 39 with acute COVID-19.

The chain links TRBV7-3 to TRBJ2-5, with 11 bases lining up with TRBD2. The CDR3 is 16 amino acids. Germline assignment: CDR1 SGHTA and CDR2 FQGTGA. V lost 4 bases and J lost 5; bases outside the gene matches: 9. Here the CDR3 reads CASSSLAGGPGETQYF. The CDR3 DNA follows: TGTGCCAGCAGCTCCTTAGCGGGAGGGCCGGGGGAGACCCAGTACTTC.

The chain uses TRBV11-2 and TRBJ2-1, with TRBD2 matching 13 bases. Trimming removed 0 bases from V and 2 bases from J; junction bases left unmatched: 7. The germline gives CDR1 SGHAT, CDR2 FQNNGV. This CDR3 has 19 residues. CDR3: CASSLDRGLAGRTYNEQFF. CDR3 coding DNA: TGTGCCAGCAGCTTAGACAGGGGACTAGCGGGAAGAACCTACAATGAGCAGTTCTTC. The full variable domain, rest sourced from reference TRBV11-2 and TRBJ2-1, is EAGVAQSPRYKIIEKRQSVAFWCNPISGHATLYWYQQILGQGPKLLIQFQNNGVVDDSQLPKDRFSAERLKGVDSTLKIQPAKLEDSAVYLCASSLDRGLAGRTYNEQFFGPGTRLTVL.

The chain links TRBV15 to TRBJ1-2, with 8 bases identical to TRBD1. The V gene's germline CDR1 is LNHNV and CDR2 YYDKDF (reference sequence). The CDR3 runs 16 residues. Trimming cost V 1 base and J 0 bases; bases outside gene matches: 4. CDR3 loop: CATSRGTGTPNYGYTF. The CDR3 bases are TGTGCCACCAGCAGAGGGACAGGGACCCCTAACTATGGCTACACCTTC.

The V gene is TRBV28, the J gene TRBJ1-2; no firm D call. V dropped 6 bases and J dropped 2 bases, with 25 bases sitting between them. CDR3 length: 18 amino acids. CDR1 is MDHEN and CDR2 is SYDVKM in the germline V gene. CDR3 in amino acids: CASRASSFAGEENYGYTF. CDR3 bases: TGTGCCAGCAGAGCCTCGAGTTTCGCCGGGGAGGAGAACTATGGCTACACCTTC.

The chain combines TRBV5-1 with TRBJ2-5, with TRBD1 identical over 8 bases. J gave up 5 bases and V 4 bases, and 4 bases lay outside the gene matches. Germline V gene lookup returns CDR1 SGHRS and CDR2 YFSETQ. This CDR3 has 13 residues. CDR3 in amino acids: CASSLRTGETQYF. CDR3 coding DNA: TGCGCCAGCAGCCTCCGGACAGGGGAGACCCAGTACTTC.

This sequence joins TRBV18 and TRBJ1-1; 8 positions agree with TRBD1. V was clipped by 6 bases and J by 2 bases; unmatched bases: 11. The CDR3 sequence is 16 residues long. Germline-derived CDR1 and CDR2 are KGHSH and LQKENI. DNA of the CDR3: TGTGCCAGCTCTTTGAACACCGGGACAGGCAACACTGAAGCTTTCTTT. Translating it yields CASSLNTGTGNTEAFF.

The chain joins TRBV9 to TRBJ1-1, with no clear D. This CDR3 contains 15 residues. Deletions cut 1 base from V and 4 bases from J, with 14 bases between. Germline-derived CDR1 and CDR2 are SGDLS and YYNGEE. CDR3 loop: CASSVTSREATEAFF. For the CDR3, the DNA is TGTGCCAGCAGCGTAACAAGTAGGGAGGCCACTGAAGCTTTCTTT. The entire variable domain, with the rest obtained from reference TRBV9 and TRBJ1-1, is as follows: DSGVTQTPKHLITATGQRVTLRCSPRSGDLSVYWYQQSLDQGLQFLIQYYNGEERAKGNILERFSAQQFPDLHSELNLSSLELGDSALYFCASSVTSREATEAFFGQGTRLTVV.